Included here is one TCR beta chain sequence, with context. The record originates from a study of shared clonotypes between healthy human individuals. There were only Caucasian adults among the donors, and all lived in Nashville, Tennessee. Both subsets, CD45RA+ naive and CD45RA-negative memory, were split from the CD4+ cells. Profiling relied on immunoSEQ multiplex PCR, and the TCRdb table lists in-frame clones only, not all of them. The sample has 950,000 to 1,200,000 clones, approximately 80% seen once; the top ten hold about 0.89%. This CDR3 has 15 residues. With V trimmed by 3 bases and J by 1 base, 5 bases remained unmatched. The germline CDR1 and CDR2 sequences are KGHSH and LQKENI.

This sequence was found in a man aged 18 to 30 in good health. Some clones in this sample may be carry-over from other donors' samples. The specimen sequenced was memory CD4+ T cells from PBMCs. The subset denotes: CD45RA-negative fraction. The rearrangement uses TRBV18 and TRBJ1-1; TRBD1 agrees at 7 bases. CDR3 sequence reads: CASSPGTAGNTEAFF. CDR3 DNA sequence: TGTGCCAGCTCACCGGGGACAGCGGGGAACACTGAAGCTTTCTTT.